These 14 T cell receptor beta chains were all obtained from the same sample, sequenced in a study of blood T cell repertoires in COVID-19. Profiling relied on immunoSEQ multiplex PCR, and the TCRdb table lists in-frame clones only, not all of them. The table includes 150,000 to 190,000 clones, around 84% detected once. The sequenced sample was PBMCs or T cells enriched from blood (not recorded which). The receptor source for this set is a man in his fifties or sixties who had recovered from COVID-19.

The J gene is TRBJ2-7, the V gene TRBV30, with D perhaps TRBD2 (5 bases). CDR3 length: 12 amino acids. The V and J ends lost 0 bases and 3 bases respectively, with 6 bases between them. Germline V gene data show CDR1 as GTSNPN and CDR2 as SVGIG (reference sequence). This CDR3 is CAWSVGSYEQYF. In nucleotides, the CDR3 is TGTGCCTGGAGTGTAGGGAGCTACGAGCAGTACTTC. The full variable domain, rest sourced from reference TRBV30 and TRBJ2-7, is SQTIHQWPATLVQPVGSPLSLECTVEGTSNPNLYWYRQAAGRGLQLLFYSVGIGQISSEVPQNLSASRPQDRQFILSSKKLLLSDSGFYLCAWSVGSYEQYFGPGTRLTVT.

The chain's CDR3 is CASSYSSGGYFNEQFF. CDR3 sequence (DNA): TGTGCCAGCAGTTACTCCAGCGGGGGCTACTTCAATGAGCAGTTCTTC. V is TRBV6-5 and J is TRBJ2-1, with 8 bases identical to TRBD2. The germline gives CDR1 MNHEY, CDR2 SVGAGI. V lost 0 bases and J lost 6; bases outside the gene matches: 7. The CDR3 runs 16 residues.

The chain carries TRBV18 and TRBJ1-6; D possibly corresponds to TRBD1 (6 bases). Looked up from germline, CDR1 is KGHSH and CDR2 is LQKENI. The V and J ends lost 8 bases and 3 bases respectively, with 11 bases between them. This CDR3 comprises 14 residues. CDR3 nucleotides: TGTGCCAGCCATAAACAGGGCTATAATTCACCCCTCCACTTT. This sequence encodes CASHKQGYNSPLHF.

The J gene is TRBJ1-3, the V gene TRBV5-1; 7 nucleotides match TRBD1. The V gene's germline CDR1 is SGHRS and CDR2 YFSETQ. V was pared by 0 bases and J by 3 bases, with 6 bases of the junction left unmatched. CDR3 length: 16 residues. Here the CDR3 reads CASSLGFRGNGNTIYF. CDR3 nucleotides: TGCGCCAGCAGCTTGGGATTCAGGGGGAATGGAAACACCATATATTTT.

The chain combines TRBV18 with TRBJ1-4, with D hard to call. CDR1 is KGHSH and CDR2 is LQKENI in the germline V gene. The CDR3 length is 15 residues. Deletions cut 3 bases from V and 3 bases from J, with 11 bases between. The CDR3 bases are TGTGCCAGCTCACCCCCCTCCGGTGCTAATGAAAAACTGTTTTTT. Its translation: CASSPPSGANEKLFF. Based on the CDR3 plus reference TRBV18 and TRBJ1-4, the full variable domain is NAGVMQNPRHLVRRRGQEARLRCSPMKGHSHVYWYRQLPEEGLKFMVYLQKENIIDESGMPKERFSAEFPKEGPSILRIQQVVRGDSAAYFCASSPPSGANEKLFFGSGTQLSVL.

This chain connects TRBV7-2 to TRBJ1-5, with a possible D match to TRBD1 (5 bases). Germline loops: CDR1 SGHTA, CDR2 FQGNSA. This CDR3 is 14 amino acids long. The V and J ends lost 2 bases and 4 bases respectively, with 9 bases between them. The CDR3 bases are TGTGCCAGCAGCTTAAGGGGTGGGAATCAGCCCCAGCATTTT. It codes for CASSLRGGNQPQHF.

This chain joins TRBV28 and TRBJ1-5; D is possibly TRBD1 (6 bases). This CDR3 contains 13 residues. CDR1 and CDR2 (germline): MDHEN, SYDVKM. V lost 5 bases to trimming and J lost 4 bases, with 9 bases between them. The CDR3 here is CASSARGNQPQHF. The CDR3, as DNA: TGTGCCAGCAGTGCCAGGGGTAATCAGCCCCAGCATTTT.

This chain links TRBV10-3 with TRBJ1-1, with D uncertain. The germline V gene has CDR1 ENHRY and CDR2 SYGVKD. The CDR3 totals 12 residues. Trimming stripped 5 bases from V and 0 bases from J, with 4 bases between. CDR3 DNA: TGTGCCATCAGTCTTATGAACACTGAAGCTTTCTTT. Translating it yields CAISLMNTEAFF.

The V gene is TRBV2, the J gene TRBJ2-2; TRBD1 is a possible D gene (5 bases). The CDR3 runs 14 residues. The V and J ends lost 3 bases and 1 base respectively, with 6 bases between them. Germline V gives CDR1 SNHLY, CDR2 FYNNEI. CDR3 amino acids: CASSDQGNTGELFF. CDR3 bases: TGTGCCAGCAGTGACCAGGGGAACACCGGGGAGCTGTTTTTT.

The chain links TRBV18 to TRBJ1-1; TRBD1 might be the D (5 bases). The CDR3 length is 15 residues. Germline assignment: CDR1 KGHSH and CDR2 LQKENI. V was trimmed by 0 bases and J by 5 bases, leaving 13 bases between them. In DNA form, the CDR3 reads TGTGCCAGCTCACCACCTCGATACGGGGGAACTGAAGCTTTCTTT. This sequence encodes CASSPPRYGGTEAFF.

The chain has TRBV12-5 and TRBJ2-7; TRBD1 is a possible D gene (5 bases). Per the germline V gene, CDR1 is LGHNT and CDR2 is FRNRAP. The CDR3 is made up of 12 amino acids. Trimming took 2 bases from V and 5 from J, leaving 7 bases between them. The CDR3 DNA is TGTGCTAGTGGTTTGTCAGGGAACGAGCAGTACTTC. Residues: CASGLSGNEQYF. The complete variable domain, with remaining parts taken from reference TRBV12-5 and TRBJ2-7, reads DARVTQTPRHKVTEMGQEVTMRCQPILGHNTVFWYRQTMMQGLELLAYFRNRAPLDDSGMPKDRFSAEMPDATLATLKIQPSEPRDSAVYFCASGLSGNEQYFGPGTRLTVT.

This rearrangement joins TRBV2 to TRBJ1-5; 8 nucleotides line up with TRBD1. This CDR3 has 14 amino acids. The trim removed 0 bases at V and 6 bases at J, leaving 1 base unmatched. CDR1 is SNHLY, CDR2 FYNNEI, per germline. The CDR3 is CASSEADRVQPQHF. CDR3 in DNA: TGTGCCAGCAGTGAAGCGGACAGGGTTCAGCCCCAGCATTTT.

The V gene is TRBV6-4, the J gene TRBJ2-1; TRBD2 might be the D (6 bases). The germline gives CDR1 MRHNA, CDR2 SNTAGT. Trimming shortened V by 2 bases and J by 1 base, and 12 bases separated the two germline ends. The CDR3 has 16 amino acids. This CDR3 is CASSDRGRGSYNEQFF. The CDR3 DNA follows: TGTGCCAGCAGTGACCGAGGGCGGGGTTCCTACAATGAGCAGTTCTTC.

In the case of this clone: The same CDR3 is also encoded by other DNA sequences in this sample. The CDR3 is CASSLGQSNQPQHF. The CDR3 nucleotides read TGTGCCAGCAGCCTGGGACAGAGCAATCAGCCCCAGCATTTT. The chain uses TRBV5-6 and TRBJ1-5; 7 bases are shared with TRBD1. Germline trimming cut 4 bases from V and 1 base from J; bases unmatched to any gene: 2. The CDR3 runs 14 residues. Germline CDR1 SGHDT, CDR2 YYEEEE.